This section outlines one T cell receptor (beta chain) sequence together with its context. Antigen specificity is unknown. The source of the sample is a study of T cell responses to AZD1222 COVID-19 vaccine. Study conclusions and caveats: Distributed over spike, vaccine-associated CD4 TCRs predominated at 160-218 and 743-854. The study found Spike-specific TCR breadth and depth rose after two AZD1222 doses.

The CDR3 extends over 15 amino acids. Looked up from germline, CDR1 is SEHNR and CDR2 is FQNEAQ (reference sequence). V was cut by 5 bases and J by 6 bases, with 16 bases left in between. Profiling relied on immunoSEQ multiplex PCR, and the TCRdb table lists in-frame clones only, not all of them. The sample includes about 150,000 clones, around 89% of them seen just once. The sample was peripheral blood, taken on day 0 of AZD1222 vaccination. The V call is TRBV7-9, the J call TRBJ1-4; D is perhaps TRBD1 (6 bases). The receptor was isolated from an adult in good health. The CDR3 region has the DNA TGTGCCAGCAGCCGCACCGGGGGCGGACATGAAAAACTGTTTTTT. Residues: CASSRTGGGHEKLFF.